This T cell receptor (beta chain) was documented in a study of post-analysis software for immune sequencing data. Incorporated into the TCR beta cDNA libraries were unique molecular identifiers, which served to reduce PCR and sequencing biases. TCRdb passed the PCR reads through MiXCR, listing each CDR3 protein once. The repertoire holds about 810,000 distinct CDR3 sequences, with approximately 53% as singletons. The CDR3 loop spans 11 amino acids. From germline, CDR1 is ENHRY and CDR2 SYGVKD. V shed 3 bases and J shed 3 bases, with 2 bases lying between them. As for this clonotype: Its matching antigen is unknown.

General study findings and limits: The five TRBV segments detected at higher frequency in patients than in controls included TRBV5-6, TRBV5-1 and TRBV20-1. Same-batch preparations were strongly co-clustered by F measure.

This TCR was recovered from a girl under 18 with multiple sclerosis. The V gene is TRBV10-3, the J gene TRBJ1-1, with D uncertain. Sequencing was carried out using blood. Written as DNA, the CDR3 is TGTGCCATCAGTGAACACACTGAAGCTTTCTTT. It codes for CAISEHTEAFF.